This T cell receptor beta chain was documented in a study of blood T cells in healthy people across ages. Study-level findings and limits: A greater number of naive CD4+ cells and higher diversity distinguished long-lived donors from aged donors.

Turning to this clonotype: Its antigen is not known.

The authors ran a second PCR of about 6 to 11 cycles using a sample-barcoded 5' primer and a J-beta primer mix. Template switching added a 12-random-nucleotide identifier to every cDNA molecule. TCRdb reanalysed the 5' RACE reads using MiXCR and keeps one entry per CDR3 protein. The sample yields some 1,500,000 distinct CDR3 sequences, under 55% seen once. Isolation per sample recovered at least 7 million PBMCs. This CDR3 region has 12 residues. The V end was cut by 1 base, the J end by 10 bases, with 10 bases between. The TCR originated in a woman between 18 and 29 years old in good health. The sample was blood. V gene TRBV12-3 or TRBV12-4 combines with J gene TRBJ1-1; no reliable D call. The CDR3 DNA reads as TGTGCCAGCAGTTTAGGTAGCTTAGGAGCTTTCTTT. Translating it yields CASSLGSLGAFF.